Each of the 28 T cell receptor beta chains below was sequenced from the same sample in a study of Graves' ophthalmopathy and Graves' hyperthyroidism. TCR beta CDR3 amplification used RNA transcripts. An opening RT-PCR round employed HTBI primers and preceded a second-round multiplex PCR. TCRdb re-analysed the multiplex PCR reads in MiXCR, keeping a single row per CDR3 protein. The data contain hundreds of thousands of distinct CDR3 sequences, 21% of them singletons. Sequencing was performed on peripheral blood. All receptors derive from a woman aged 18-35 years with stable Graves' hyperthyroidism.

This clonotype was found many times. One end of the junction does not line up with germline, which may come from a read error. The chain recombines TRBV12-3 or TRBV12-4 with TRBJ1-1; D not certain. The length of the CDR3 is 14 residues. The CDR3 DNA reads TGTGCCGGCAGTATAGCAGAGACCTACACTGAAGCTTTCTTT. Its protein product is CAGSIAETYTEAFF.

The rearrangement uses TRBV19 and TRBJ1-5; D gene uncertain. Germline V gives CDR1 LNHDA, CDR2 SQIVND (reference sequence). The germline V and J ends were trimmed by 5 bases and 3 bases, with 11 bases remaining between them. This CDR3 is built from 14 residues. This CDR3 is CASSGSTFNQPQHF. The CDR3 DNA reads TGTGCCAGTAGTGGCAGTACTTTCAATCAGCCCCAGCATTTT.

The sample holds many counts of this clonotype. The chain uses TRBV6-5 and TRBJ2-5; a possible D gene is TRBD1 (6 bases). The V end lost 2 bases, the J end lost 4 bases, and 11 bases lay between the germline ends. The CDR3 is 14 residues long. The germline V gene has CDR1 MNHEY and CDR2 SVGAGI. The CDR3 coding sequence is TGTGCCAGCAGTTACGGACAGCCTTCAGAGACCCAGTACTTC. Translation gives CASSYGQPSETQYF.

This clonotype was observed many times. The rearrangement joins TRBV4-1 to TRBJ2-7, with 13 bases lining up with TRBD2. V gave up 2 bases and J gave up 6 bases; unmatched junction bases: 16. The CDR3 contains 19 residues. Germline values: CDR1 MGHRA, CDR2 YSYEKL. CDR3 sequence: CASSQIPPGLAGEFLEQYF. The CDR3 DNA follows: TGCGCCAGCAGCCAAATTCCTCCTGGACTAGCGGGAGAATTCCTCGAGCAGTACTTC.

This chain links TRBV19 with TRBJ1-1, with 7 bases aligning to TRBD1. Per germline, CDR1 LNHDA and CDR2 SQIVND (reference sequence). The CDR3 consists of 13 residues. Germline trimming cut 5 bases from V and 3 bases from J; bases unmatched to any gene: 3. The CDR3 DNA is TGTGCCAGTAGTGACAGGGTGGACACTGAAGCTTTCTTT. Its protein is CASSDRVDTEAFF.

The table lists this clonotype with a few counts. The chain joins TRBV7-2 to TRBJ2-2; D gene unclear. CDR1 is SGHTA and CDR2 is FQGNSA in the germline V gene. This CDR3 has 15 residues. The V and J ends lost 1 base and 6 bases respectively, with 12 bases between them. The CDR3: CASSLGIAGAGELFF. The DNA of the CDR3 is TGTGCCAGCAGCTTAGGAATCGCTGGCGCCGGGGAGCTGTTTTTT.

This rearrangement joins TRBV30 to TRBJ2-7; D gene uncertain. The CDR3 spans 12 residues. The V end was cut by 3 bases, the J end by 5 bases, with 11 bases between. Per germline, CDR1 GTSNPN and CDR2 SVGIG (reference sequence). CDR3 in DNA: TGTGCCTGGAGCGAAGAGCTGGACGAGCAGTACTTC. The encoded protein is CAWSEELDEQYF.

There are a few counts of this clonotype. V usage is TRBV6-1 and J usage is TRBJ2-5; D not certain. V lost 8 bases and J 5 bases, leaving 18 bases between the germline ends. The CDR3 consists of 14 residues. Germline-derived CDR1 and CDR2 are MNHNS and SASEGT. CDR3 DNA: TGTGCCAGCGGACCTTTGGTTTCGGTGGAGACCCAGTACTTC. Translation: CASGPLVSVETQYF.

Ten or more counts support this clonotype. This chain links TRBV11-2 with TRBJ2-7; D is uncertain. The CDR3 sequence is 15 residues long. V lost 5 bases, J lost 0 bases, and 14 bases lay in between. Germline V gene data show CDR1 as SGHAT and CDR2 as FQNNGV. This CDR3 is CASSESLTSSYEQYF. The CDR3 DNA reads TGTGCCAGCAGCGAAAGTCTGACAAGCTCCTACGAGCAGTACTTC.

This clonotype was detected ten times or more. This rearrangement joins TRBV27 to TRBJ1-5; TRBD1 agrees at 7 bases. V shed 3 bases, J shed 4 bases, and the junction held 9 bases outside the gene matches. CDR3 length equals 16 residues. Germline V gene lookup returns CDR1 MNHEY and CDR2 SMNVEV (reference sequence). The CDR3 protein is CASSLGPGTENQPQHF. The CDR3, as DNA: TGTGCCAGCAGTTTGGGGCCGGGGACAGAGAATCAGCCCCAGCATTTT.

This clonotype came up many times. The chain links TRBV28 to TRBJ1-5; no firm D call. From germline, CDR1 is MDHEN and CDR2 SYDVKM. V was shortened by 7 bases and J by 7 bases, with 11 bases between the two germline ends. The CDR3 contains 12 residues. CDR3 in amino acids: CASTPLGQPQHF. The CDR3 DNA follows: TGTGCCAGCACTCCATTGGGGCAGCCCCAGCATTTT.

In this sample, this clonotype turned up many times. The chain employs TRBV12-3 or TRBV12-4 and TRBJ2-7, with D perhaps TRBD1 or TRBD2 (5 bases each). Trimming shortened V by 3 bases and J by 6 bases, and 12 bases separated the two germline ends. The CDR3 has 13 amino acids. In DNA, the CDR3 is TGTGCCAGCAGTTTCGGGGACGGTCGCGAGCAGTACTTC. Residues: CASSFGDGREQYF.

This clonotype has at least ten counts. The J gene is TRBJ2-7, the V gene TRBV10-2; 8 nucleotides line up with TRBD1. Germline values: CDR1 WSHSY, CDR2 SAAADI. The CDR3 covers 13 residues. The ends lost 10 bases at V and 0 bases at J; junction bases unmatched: 5. DNA for the CDR3: TGCGCCATCGGACAGGGAAGCTCCTACGAGCAGTACTTC. It yields the protein CAIGQGSSYEQYF.

This clonotype was observed at least ten times. The V gene is TRBV12-3 or TRBV12-4, the J gene TRBJ1-1; the D gene is possibly TRBD1 (6 bases). V dropped 0 bases and J dropped 5 bases, with 19 bases sitting between them. There are 17 residues in the CDR3. The CDR3 here is CASSLALAGARRTEAFF. CDR3 in DNA: TGTGCCAGCAGTTTAGCGTTGGCGGGGGCGCGACGGACTGAAGCTTTCTTT.

The sample holds many counts of this clonotype. This CDR3 reads CASSYRDPYEQYF. In nucleotides, the CDR3 is TGTGCCAGCAGTTACCGAGACCCGTACGAGCAGTACTTC. The gene calls are TRBV6-2 or TRBV6-3 and TRBJ2-7; D call uncertain. Germline V CDR1 and CDR2: MNHEY, SVGEGT. V was clipped by 2 bases and J by 4 bases, with 9 bases between them. The CDR3 loop spans 13 amino acids.

This clonotype was detected ten times or more. The chain is built from TRBV12-3 or TRBV12-4 and TRBJ1-1, with D perhaps TRBD1 (5 bases). The CDR3 is made up of 14 amino acids. V was trimmed by 4 bases and J by 1 base, leaving 10 bases between them. In nucleotides, the CDR3 is TGTGCCAGCAGTTGGAATGGGGGGAACACTGAAGCTTTCTTT. It translates to CASSWNGGNTEAFF.

This clonotype appeared many times. The chain uses TRBV10-3 and TRBJ2-7; D uncertain. Germline V gene data show CDR1 as ENHRY and CDR2 as SYGVKD. The length of the CDR3 is 12 residues. Trimming removed 3 bases at V and 4 bases at J, with 7 bases between. The CDR3 spells CAISEGRYEQYF. The DNA of the CDR3 is TGTGCCATCAGTGAAGGAAGATACGAGCAGTACTTC.

At least ten counts were recorded for this clonotype. The V call is TRBV7-9, the J call TRBJ2-2, with TRBD1 matching over 8 bases. Per the germline V gene, CDR1 is SEHNR and CDR2 is FQNEAQ (reference sequence). V gave up 10 bases and J gave up 3 bases; unmatched junction bases: 10. The CDR3 totals 15 residues. CDR3 sequence reads: CAILRGQEYTGELFF. The CDR3, as DNA: TGTGCCATCCTCCGGGGACAGGAGTACACCGGGGAGCTGTTTTTT.

This clonotype was counted a single time. V and J are TRBV5-1 and TRBJ2-2; D call uncertain. V was trimmed by 4 bases and J by 4 bases, leaving 14 bases between them. The germline CDR1 and CDR2 sequences are SGHRS and YFSETQ. There are 15 residues in the CDR3. CDR3 nucleotide sequence: TGCGCCAGCAGCCCAGGTGGCGGCCGCACCGGGGAGCTGTTTTTT. Amino acids: CASSPGGGRTGELFF.

In this sample, this clonotype turned up many times. This chain links TRBV12-3 or TRBV12-4 with TRBJ2-7; 10 nucleotides line up with TRBD2. The CDR3 is 15 residues long. The ends lost 5 bases at V and 3 bases at J; junction bases unmatched: 7. The CDR3: CASSKTRLAGYEQYF. The CDR3 nucleotides are TGTGCCAGCAGTAAAACCCGACTAGCGGGCTACGAGCAGTACTTC.

This clonotype was counted at least ten times. J is TRBJ2-7 and V is TRBV11-2; 9 positions agree with TRBD2. Trimming took 5 bases from V and 2 from J; bases not matched to a gene: 13. Germline assignment: CDR1 SGHAT and CDR2 FQNNGV. The CDR3 is made up of 17 amino acids. CDR3 sequence (DNA): TGTGCCAGCAGCCTCCGACTAGCGGACTTCTATACCTACGAGCAGTACTTC. As protein: CASSLRLADFYTYEQYF.

This rearrangement joins TRBV20-1 to TRBJ1-1; D might be TRBD1 (5 bases). Trimming shortened V by 3 bases and J by 3 bases, and 14 bases separated the two germline ends. The CDR3 is made up of 14 amino acids. CDR1 and CDR2 (germline): DFQATT, SNEGSKA (reference sequence). DNA of the CDR3: TGCAGTGCTAGGGGGGGTTTGAGGGACACTGAAGCTTTCTTT. It is translated as CSARGGLRDTEAFF.

The chain uses TRBV3-1 and TRBJ1-2, with 10 bases matching TRBD1. In germline, CDR1 is LGHDT, CDR2 YNNKEL (reference sequence). The CDR3 is 13 residues long. With 6 bases clipped from V and 6 bases from J, the junction kept 4 bases outside the gene matches. The DNA for the CDR3 is TGTGCCAGCAGATCCGACAGGGGGCATGGCTACACCTTC. Translated: CASRSDRGHGYTF.

This clonotype was counted between two and nine times. The rearrangement joins TRBV12-3 or TRBV12-4 to TRBJ1-1; 10 bases fit TRBD1. J lost 0 bases, V lost 5 bases, and 6 bases had no gene match. This CDR3 is built from 16 residues. The CDR3 DNA reads TGTGCCAGCAGTCCCCGACAGGGGGCGTTGAACACTGAAGCTTTCTTT. This translates into CASSPRQGALNTEAFF.

The chain couples TRBV19 to TRBJ1-1, with 7 bases identical to TRBD1. The CDR3 consists of 14 residues. Germline CDR1 reads LNHDA; CDR2 reads SQIVND (reference sequence). The V segment lost 4 bases and the J segment 4 bases; nucleotides outside the gene matches: 6. In DNA, the CDR3 is TGTGCCAGTAGTAGGGAGACAGGGATCACTGAAGCTTTCTTT. Amino acid sequence: CASSRETGITEAFF.

This clonotype was observed at least ten times. The chain joins TRBV7-2 to TRBJ2-5; D is ambiguous. The CDR3 is 12 amino acids. Germline V gene data show CDR1 as SGHTA and CDR2 as FQGNSA. Trimming took 5 bases from V and 1 from J, leaving 5 bases between them. In DNA form, the CDR3 reads TGTGCCAGCAGCATGCGCCAAGAGACCCAGTACTTC. This sequence encodes CASSMRQETQYF.

The chain uses TRBV30 and TRBJ1-5, with D maybe TRBD1 (5 bases). Trimming stripped 0 bases from V and 6 bases from J, with 6 bases between. Germline V gene lookup returns CDR1 GTSNPN and CDR2 SVGIG (reference sequence). This CDR3 has 12 residues. Written as DNA, the CDR3 is TGTGCCTGGAGTGTAAGGGGTCAGCCCCAGCATTTT. Translated: CAWSVRGQPQHF. The full variable domain, in which reference TRBV30 and TRBJ1-5 provide the parts outside the CDR3, is SQTIHQWPATLVQPVGSPLSLECTVEGTSNPNLYWYRQAAGRGLQLLFYSVGIGQISSEVPQNLSASRPQDRQFILSSKKLLLSDSGFYLCAWSVRGQPQHFGDGTRLSIL.

The V and J genes are TRBV24-1 and TRBJ2-5; D remains ambiguous. This CDR3 is 8 amino acids long. Trimming removed 8 bases from V and 7 bases from J, with 1 base in between. In germline, CDR1 is KGHDR, CDR2 SFDVKD. The CDR3 loop is CATTTQYF. The CDR3 DNA reads as TGTGCCACCACGACCCAGTACTTC.